What follows is one TCR beta chain and its context. This clone was observed a few times. Its binding antigen is unknown. Base-call qualities are not available, and no considerably larger clone is one nucleotide away. V drops 5 bases and J drops 3 bases, leaving 11 bases in between. CDR1 and CDR2 are drawn from the germline V gene (reference sequence): SGHNT, YYREEE. Measured from the cysteine to the phenylalanine, the CDR3 is 13 residues long. The CDR3 DNA has 39 bases and is translated from base 1. The sample originates from a study of regulatory dendritic cells for organ transplantation listed by TCRdb under 2017. Study-level background: TCRbeta repertoires were sequenced from sorted naive and memory CD4+ and CD8+ T cells before and after allostimulation with regulatory or mature dendritic cells.

TCRbeta CDR3 regions were amplified by multiplexed two-step PCR using Vbeta-specific forward primers and Jbeta-specific reverse primers. Through the immunoSEQ service, the TCRbeta libraries were run on an Illumina instrument for sequencing. In the source study's methods: V, D and J genes were assigned using IMGT annotation, and counts were corrected for multiplex PCR bias using synthetic CDR3 analogues. In the immunoSEQ Analyzer, repertoire clonality was calculated as one minus the normalized Shannon entropy. Fisher's exact test with Benjamini-Hochberg false discovery rate control was used to define clonal expansion, with two-tailed P<0.01. Entries here come from immuneACCESS through TCRdb and include only in-frame sequences with V and J called. Some clones fail to appear in such tables; in the studies checked, an unresolved V gene covers under half of the shortfall, and the cause of the remainder is unknown. V and J calls and clone size come straight from that table; D and trimming were deduced from the DNA. A total of approximately 35,000 clones appear in this sample, about 88% of them only once. The top ten clones comprise under 0.075% of the sample.

Naive T cells were sorted as CD45RA+ and memory T cells as CD45RO+ CD4+ or CD8+ cells by FACS. The T cells used for TCR sequencing were obtained from two healthy control subjects. Unstimulated sorted T cell subsets served as baseline controls for the mixed lymphocyte reactions. The Qiagen DNeasy Blood & Tissue Kit was used for extraction of genomic DNA. The research as a whole found: Only a couple of subjects were sequenced, and considerable between-individual heterogeneity in the alloreactive memory CD8+ T cell pool was noted by the authors. Expansion of memory CD8+ clones was induced by allostimulation in both subjects, but more limited expansion appeared to be induced by regulatory dendritic cells than by mature dendritic cells. Of the resting subsets, memory CD8+ T cells had the largest number of alloreactive TCR clonotypes. The repertoires of naive CD4+ and CD8+ T cells were highly diverse, while memory cell repertoires were less diverse, with memory CD8+ cells being the most oligoclonal.

The receptor's source is a human donor in good health. Sequenced material: naive CD4+ T cells from blood. The cell subset or site label corresponds to: CD45RA+ naive T cells. The sequence joins TRBV5-4 to TRBJ1-2; no confident D gene assignment can be made. The CDR3 reads CASSIQDYYGYTF. The sequenced DNA: TGTGCCAGCAGTATCCAGGATTACTATGGCTACACCTTC.